This T cell receptor (beta chain) was captured by sequencing in a study of cytomegalovirus exposure and HLA in healthy donors (TCRdb year 2017). Describing the broader study: An earlier analysis of fewer than 750 of the donors reported 276 Gb of sequence data and about 120 million unique TCR beta sequences obtained from about 179 million T cells. Roughly 290 gigabases of sequencing data and about 92 million unique TCR sequences made up an early release that covered 640 HLA-typed donors. Of the roughly 410 genotyped donors, 65% to 90% were placed in the genetic ancestry cluster associated with self-reported Caucasian donors. The study aimed to test whether cataloging public T cell receptors could reveal signatures of past pathogen exposure. The T cell repertoires of 666 subjects were profiled by immunosequencing and related to cytomegalovirus serostatus. A separate validation cohort of some 130 different subjects was used in addition to the approximately 700-subject first cohort. High-throughput TCR immunosequencing, statistical association of individual TCRs with disease status, and machine learning were combined to predict cytomegalovirus infection status. In a later analysis, previously published TCR beta repertoires from several hundred donors were re-analyzed and high-resolution HLA genotyping was added so that TCR occurrence patterns could be studied. Rather than drawing on any new phenotypic data, the later analysis identified candidate immune exposures from TCR beta sequences and the way those sequences occurred across donors. An earlier analysis of some 500 of the donors used high-throughput TCR beta sequencing to judge whether each TCR beta V gene segment behaved as functional or pseudogenic. Donor age, sex, ethnicity and CMV serostatus were compiled alongside the repertoire data. In a later genetic analysis, genome-wide SNP genotypes for about 60% of the 666 donors were used, and that subset was treated as a discovery cohort. All discovery cohort repertoires had been generated on a single sequencing platform. HLA typing included class I and class II loci at four-digit resolution. The number of donors typed differed by locus, with about 620-630 for A, B, C, DRB1 and DQB1, over 500 for DQA1, 606 for DPA1, and under 490 for DPB1. Roughly 5 DR-DQ haplotypes were treated as single units for association and clustering because of strong linkage in the cohort. Across 398 genotyped donors of the cohort, an average of approximately 240,000 unique TCR beta nucleotide sequences per donor were sequenced, and around 19% of those sequences were non-productive. Findings and caveats that apply to the study as a whole: Most TCR sequences were seen in very few donors, while some public TCRs were found in many individuals. A later analysis associated about 17,000 TCR beta sequences with specific HLA alleles at a false discovery rate of 0.05. Several of the top co-occurrence clusters appeared to be linked to parvovirus B19, influenza, CMV and Epstein-Barr virus, according to a later analysis. Broadly in line with IMGT annotations, most TCR beta V segments showed up in productive rearrangements about 90% or about 30% of the time in an earlier analysis of under 700 of the donors. Compared with equally common non-associated chains, HLA-associated TCR beta chains in a later analysis were more clonally expanded and had lower generation probabilities. Most CMV-associated TCR beta chains appeared to be HLA-restricted in a later analysis, and the HLA associations seemed to be driven largely by CMV exposure. Cytomegalovirus status was reported to be diagnosed by the classifier with high specificity and sensitivity in both the original and validation cohorts. According to a later genetic analysis, donors in an Asian-associated ancestry cluster had fewer N-insertions in productive TCRs than the approximately 670-donor mean. Assigning TCR associations to individual alleles was difficult when HLA alleles, especially DR and DQ, strongly co-occurred. Linkage disequilibrium might explain the correlated functional status among segregating V segments, but an unknown experimental factor could not be ruled out. A cluster of highly shared sequence variants was judged likely to be a technical artifact of the sequencing pipeline. Only TCR beta chains were sequenced in this cohort, and the absence of alpha or paired-chain data limited detectable features. CMV serostatus was the only immune exposure information available for the cohort. Over 15 rarely observed V segments, including chromosome 9 orphons, were excluded from the earlier analysis of approximately 500 of the donors because counts were too low. A later genetic analysis associated a missense DCLRE1C variant with V-gene and J-gene trimming of TCR beta chains, and an independent cohort replicated the association. In vitro tests confirmed that three of the cytomegalovirus-associated TCR beta chains recognize cytomegalovirus antigens. According to the authors, the approach could potentially be generalized to other disease states and immunological phenotypes. Roughly uniform sequencing depth across donors was assumed in presence/absence analyses, although this assumption may not hold. Because HLA typing was unavailable for some donors at each locus, only the typed subset was used in association tests. In a later analysis, the rate of TCR association differed among HLA loci, with DRB1 alleles having the most associated TCRs and HLA-C alleles having the fewest. A further reported finding was that TCR beta sequences accurately predicted the HLA-A and HLA-B alleles for most subjects in the first cohort. Some IMGT-functional V segments, including TRBV6-2 and TRBV6-3, could not be told apart with the 87-base-pair reads, so those segments were excluded. The study listed over 150 TCR beta chains as associated with cytomegalovirus.

About this clone itself: What this receptor recognizes is not known. Within one base of it there is no much larger clone, and no base qualities were kept.

From the germline V gene, CDR1 is LGHNA and CDR2 is YNFKEQ. V is trimmed back by 0 bases and J by 0 bases, and the junction contains 12 bases that no gene match accounts for. The CDR3 contains 20 residues, cysteine and phenylalanine counted. Just CDR3 DNA is preserved here, 60 bases in frame from base 1. The library was made by the immunoSEQ multiplex PCR assay. For the multiplex PCR, a mixture combining 60 forward primers for TCR Vbeta segments and 13 reverse primers for TCR Jbeta segments was used. The CDR3 region of rearranged TCR beta genes was amplified from genomic DNA with a multiplex PCR assay. The Illumina HiSeq System was used to sequence the amplified TCR beta libraries as 87-base-pair reads. The authors processed their data as follows. In a later analysis, 77 million or so unique TCR beta chains were counted across the 500 to 700 repertoires, and roughly 10 million of these chains were shared by at least two donors. Raw reads were error-corrected and collapsed into unique sequences with a nearest-neighbor algorithm that merged closely related sequences to remove PCR and sequencing errors. CDR3 sequences were aligned to IMGT reference sequences to assign V, D and J gene segments. For a sequence to be retained, at least a six-nucleotide match to both a V gene segment and a J gene segment was required. Rearrangements were classified as productive when the CDR3 lacked stop codons and remained in frame with V and J, and all other rearrangements were classified as non-productive. CDR3 was defined by IMGT convention, running from the second conserved V-encoded cysteine to the conserved J-encoded phenylalanine. In an earlier analysis of just under 600 of the donors, sequences lacking an unambiguous match to a single V gene segment were excluded. An earlier analysis of several hundred of the donors called V segments functional above 56.7% productive rearrangements and segregating when the between-donor standard deviation exceeded 5%. A statistical classification framework was built to diagnose cytomegalovirus status from the catalog of TCR beta chain sequences. V and J gene assignment, in a later analysis, came from comparing TCR nucleotide sequences with IMGT/GENE-DB human TR gene sequences. Using the TCRdist pipeline, a later analysis assigned CDR3 sequences along with most-parsimonious VDJ recombination scenarios. In a later analysis, each TCR beta chain was defined by its CDR3 amino acid sequence together with its V-gene family, and reads without a unique V-gene family were excluded. To address suspected cross-contamination and a sequencing artifact, a later analysis removed over 500 highly shared, low-generation-probability nucleotide sequences. A later analysis calculated a clonal expansion index for each public chain from normalized within-repertoire ranks of inferred template counts. In a later analysis, generation probabilities were computed using a VDJ recombination model fitted to out-of-frame rearrangements, and the results were checked against IGoR. In a later analysis, TCR-TCR, TCR-HLA and TCR-CMV co-occurrence was scored with hypergeometric tests, and a repertoire-size bias correction was applied to TCR pairs. In a later analysis, false discovery rates were estimated by permuting HLA or CMV assignments 20 times. In a later analysis, co-occurring TCRs were grouped using DBSCAN, and TCRdist sequence similarity was added for clustering within HLA-allele-positive subsets. Repertoires with fewer than 30,000 or more than 120,000 public chains were left out of co-occurrence clustering, as were roughly five repertoires with anomalous nucleotide sharing. Here the immuneACCESS table is served through TCRdb, limited to in-frame sequences with V and J called. Missing clones are a known gap in these copies; in checked studies unresolved V genes cover under half, and the rest lacks a known reason. That table is the source of V, J and clone size, and D and trimming were worked out from the DNA. Across this sample there are about 130,000 clones, with around 74% seen only once. The leading ten clones occupy roughly 3.1% of the sample.

The cohort consisted of approximately 670 healthy bone marrow donors. All cohort members were sampled while nominally healthy, although unrecorded immune exposures were likely present. The donor was CMV seronegative and belonged to the group of over 300 seronegative cohort members. Each donor provided a peripheral blood sample, and peripheral blood mononuclear cells were used for TCR beta sequencing. Genomic DNA extraction from the blood cell samples was performed with the Qiagen DNeasy Blood Extraction Kit. This receptor was identified in a man under 40 in good health and CMV-seronegative. The chain joins TRBV4-2 to TRBJ1-4, and TRBD1 aligns with 8 junction nucleotides. The sample taken for sequencing was PBMCs. The CDR3 region reads CASSQDLGGTGEATNEKLFF. Here is the DNA: TGTGCCAGCAGCCAAGATTTGGGGGGGACAGGAGAGGCAACTAATGAAAAACTGTTTTTT.